The clone carrying this T cell receptor beta chain was seen ten or more times. The CDR3 sequence is 13 residues long. V was trimmed by 5 bases and J by 8 bases, leaving 15 bases between them. CDR1 and CDR2 from the germline V gene are MNHEY and SMNVEV (reference sequence). This entry is derived from a study of T-cell reconstitution after alpha-beta-depleted transplantation in children. Library preparation (for TCRbeta) was performed with unique molecular identifiers. From the PCR reads, TCRdb called clonotypes with MiXCR, one entry per CDR3 protein. The sample lists some 200,000 distinct CDR3 sequences; approximately 9% were seen once.

This clonotype was sampled from a human donor who donated a stem cell graft to a child with acute lymphoblastic leukemia. Material: PBMCs from the stem cell graft donor, obtained from the stem cell graft. V gene TRBV27 combines with J gene TRBJ1-2, with no clear D. DNA of the CDR3: TGTGCCAGCAGTGTAGACATAGACCGGGGCTACACCTTC. Its protein product is CASSVDIDRGYTF.